The 27 T cell receptor beta chains presented below share a single source sample, sequenced in a study of T cells in Graves' hyperthyroidism and ophthalmopathy. Amplified TCR beta CDR3 regions derived from RNA transcripts. The HTBI primer set was used in a first-round RT-PCR of the TCR CDR3. TCRdb ran MiXCR on the multiplex PCR reads and lists one entry per CDR3 protein. The sample has around 720,000 distinct CDR3 sequences, 35% seen once; the top ten hold less than 35%. Sequencing used blood. The receptors here all came from a woman in her forties with Graves' hyperthyroidism.

This clonotype was found once. The conserved phenylalanine or tryptophan is not found at the CDR3 terminus, so this likely reflects a read error. It is unclear where the CDR3 begins or ends on the DNA, so no DNA is shown, and the CDR3 is as TCRdb lists it. The gene calls are TRBV7-2 and TRBJ1-1. The CDR3 totals 9 residues, both ends included. Germline values: CDR1 SGHTA, CDR2 FQGNSA. The CDR3 loop reads CASSLKFGR.

The genes are TRBV5-4 and TRBJ1-5; the D gene is possibly TRBD1 (5 bases). The CDR3 contains 13 residues. Germline CDR1 and CDR2: SGHNT and YYREEE (reference sequence). Trimming pared 5 bases from V and 13 bases from J, leaving 19 bases between. The CDR3 protein is CASRKTGDEVQHF. The DNA of the CDR3 is TGTGCCAGCAGAAAAACCGGGGACGAGGTGCAGCATTTT. Drawing the rest from reference TRBV5-4 and TRBJ1-5, the complete variable domain is ETGVTQSPTHLIKTRGQQVTLRCSSQSGHNTVSWYQQALGQGPQFIFQYYREEENGRGNFPPRFSGLQFPNYSSELNVNALELDDSALYLCASRKTGDEVQHFGDGTRLSIL.

This sequence joins TRBV7-2 and TRBJ1-2; 11 bases match TRBD1. Germline CDR1 SGHTA, CDR2 FQGNSA. CDR3 length: 17 amino acids. V shed 4 bases, J shed 8 bases, and the junction held 15 bases outside the gene matches. The CDR3 here is CASSSSPGTGGRKGYTF. CDR3 nucleotide sequence: TGTGCCAGCAGCTCGAGTCCCGGGACAGGGGGACGTAAGGGCTACACCTTC.

This chain uses TRBV20-1 with TRBJ1-2; 9 bases line up with TRBD1. This CDR3 contains 14 residues. Germline CDR1 and CDR2: DFQATT and SNEGSKA (reference sequence). V lost 3 bases, J lost 4 bases, and 6 bases stayed unmatched. The CDR3 DNA reads TGCAGTGCTAGCGTCGAGGACAGGGGCTATGGCTACACCTTC. This gives the protein CSASVEDRGYGYTF.

This clonotype was seen at least ten times. The chain carries TRBV20-1 and TRBJ1-1; 8 bases are a match to TRBD1. The germline V gene has CDR1 DFQATT and CDR2 SNEGSKA (reference sequence). This CDR3 region has 14 residues. With V trimmed by 1 base and J by 4 bases, 5 bases remained unmatched. CDR3 nucleotide sequence: TGCAGTGCTAGAGGGCGGACAGGGAGCACTGAAGCTTTCTTT. Amino acids: CSARGRTGSTEAFF.

At least ten counts were recorded for this clonotype. An end of the junction differs from the germline gene, which may be a read error. The chain has TRBV5-1 and TRBJ1-2; D is unclear. The length of the CDR3 is 14 residues. The V gene's germline CDR1 is SGHRS and CDR2 YFSETQ. CDR3 sequence reads: CASSLDGNNYGYTF. The CDR3 DNA is TGTGCCAGCAGCTTAGACGGCAATAACTATGGCTACACCTTC.

Points on this clonotype: This is likely a read error, given that the CDR3 carries no conserved phenylalanine or tryptophan at its end. The chain links TRBV6-5 to TRBJ2-7; D unresolved. Per the germline V gene, CDR1 is MNHEY and CDR2 is SVGAGI. V lost 0 bases and J 3 bases, leaving 9 bases between the germline ends. The CDR3 spans 14 residues. CDR3 nucleotides: TGTGCCAGCAGTTACTCAGGCGAAGACTACGAGCAGTACCTC. Translated, it gives CASSYSGEDYEQYL.

With respect to this clonotype: Sequence at one end of the junction differs from germline and may be a read error. The rearrangement links TRBV2 to TRBJ1-3, with TRBD1 as a possible D gene (6 bases). The CDR3 has 16 amino acids. Germline CDR1 SNHLY, CDR2 FYNNEI. The CDR3 coding sequence is TGTGCCAGCACGCCGGGACTGGGGACAATCGGAAACGCCATATATTTT. It specifies CASTPGLGTIGNAIYF.

Only a few counts were recorded for this clonotype. The chain combines TRBV7-8 with TRBJ2-7; D may be TRBD1 (5 bases). CDR3 size: 15 residues. The V end lost 5 bases, the J end lost 5 bases, and 19 bases lay between the germline ends. Germline loops: CDR1 SGHVS, CDR2 FQNEAQ. In DNA, the CDR3 is TGTGCCAGCAGCCAGGCGACAGCTTCGAAGAACGAGCAGTACTTC. Residues: CASSQATASKNEQYF.

This clonotype was seen a few times. The chain links TRBV6-5 to TRBJ2-1; D may be TRBD1 (6 bases). The CDR3 is 14 amino acids. Germline CDR1 is MNHEY and CDR2 is SVGAGI. V dropped 7 bases and J dropped 6 bases, with 16 bases sitting between them. The CDR3 is CASTPRWGPNEQFF. The DNA of the CDR3 is TGTGCCAGCACCCCACGATGGGGGCCCAATGAGCAGTTCTTC.

The table lists this clonotype with many counts. The rearrangement uses TRBV6-6 and TRBJ1-4, with D hard to call. Germline V gene sequence: CDR1 MNHNY, CDR2 SVGAGI (reference sequence). With 7 bases removed from V and 8 bases from J, the gap between germline ends came to 11 bases. The CDR3 totals 12 residues. In DNA form, the CDR3 reads TGTGCCAGCACCCGCGGCGGGGAAAAACTGTTTTTT. It specifies CASTRGGEKLFF.

In its sample, this clonotype was seen many times. The CDR3 DNA reads as TGTGCCAGTAGTATAGCAAGAGAAGAGCAGTACTTC. Residues: CASSIAREEQYF. The rearrangement uses TRBV19 and TRBJ2-7; D unclear. This CDR3 region has 12 residues. V was trimmed by 1 base and J by 7 bases, leaving 8 bases between them. The germline V gene encodes CDR1 LNHDA and CDR2 SQIVND (reference sequence). The whole variable domain, filled in from reference TRBV19 and TRBJ2-7, reads DGGITQSPKYLFRKEGQNVTLSCEQNLNHDAMYWYRQDPGQGLRLIYYSQIVNDFQKGDIAEGYSVSREKKESFPLTVTSAQKNPTAFYLCASSIAREEQYFGPGTRLTVT.

Notes on this clonotype: A junction boundary mismatches the germline segment, possibly from a read error. The chain recombines TRBV6-5 with TRBJ1-5, with a possible D match to TRBD1 (6 bases). The CDR3 has 12 residues. CDR1 and CDR2 from the germline V gene are MNHEY and SVGAGI. CDR3 bases: TGTGCCATCAGTTACGGGGGCCAGCCCCAGCATTTT. It translates to CAISYGGQPQHF.

This sequence joins TRBV7-2 and TRBJ1-2; the D gene is possibly TRBD1 (5 bases). Trimming stripped 3 bases from V and 1 base from J, with 9 bases between. This CDR3 has 14 residues. Per the germline V gene, CDR1 is SGHTA and CDR2 is FQGNSA. The CDR3 spells CASSLGVHNYGYTF. DNA for the CDR3: TGTGCCAGCAGCTTGGGGGTCCATAACTATGGCTACACCTTC.

The chain recombines TRBV24-1 with TRBJ2-1; D is tentatively TRBD1 or TRBD2 (5 bases each). CDR3 length: 13 amino acids. Germline V gene lookup returns CDR1 KGHDR and CDR2 SFDVKD. V was clipped by 3 bases and J by 7 bases, with 9 bases between them. The CDR3 nucleotides are TGTGCCACCAGTGATCGGGGCGGTAATGAGCAGTTCTTC. It codes for CATSDRGGNEQFF.

This clonotype has a handful of counts. The chain employs TRBV7-2 and TRBJ2-7; a possible D gene is TRBD2 (5 bases). CDR1 is SGHTA, CDR2 FQGNSA, per germline. The CDR3 is made up of 16 amino acids. Trimming shortened V by 0 bases and J by 3 bases, and 15 bases separated the two germline ends. Here the CDR3 DNA reads TGTGCCAGCAGCTTAGCGCTTGGACTCATCTACTACGAGCAGTACTTC. Protein: CASSLALGLIYYEQYF.

In nucleotides, the CDR3 is TGTGCCAGCAGTTTCCAGGGGACAAACACCGGGGAGCTGTTTTTT. Translating it yields CASSFQGTNTGELFF. The chain joins TRBV7-3 to TRBJ2-2; TRBD1 might be the D (6 bases). Germline assignment: CDR1 SGHTA and CDR2 FQGTGA. The CDR3 contains 15 residues. The V end was cut by 6 bases, the J end by 2 bases, with 13 bases between.

This clonotype was seen only a few times. The rearrangement links TRBV6-5 to TRBJ2-7; D is perhaps TRBD2 (5 bases). CDR1 and CDR2 (germline): MNHEY, SVGAGI. Trimming removed 1 base at V and 1 base at J, with 11 bases between. The CDR3 is made up of 15 amino acids. The CDR3 DNA is TGTGCCAGCAGTTACTTAAGCGGAGATTCCTACGAGCAGTACTTC. Translation: CASSYLSGDSYEQYF.

V and J are TRBV7-2 and TRBJ1-3, with a possible D match to TRBD1 (5 bases). The length of the CDR3 is 16 residues. The V end lost 5 bases, the J end lost 2 bases, and 16 bases lay between the germline ends. Per the germline V gene, CDR1 is SGHTA and CDR2 is FQGNSA. CDR3 sequence (DNA): TGTGCCAGCAGCCCGGGTAGCGGGGGGACTGGAAACACCATATATTTT. Residues: CASSPGSGGTGNTIYF.

Notes on this clonotype: One base away lies a much larger clone, so this may be a sequencing read error. The chain links TRBV7-2 to TRBJ1-4; D gene uncertain. Trimming cost V 0 bases and J 5 bases, with 10 bases left between them. The CDR3 is made up of 15 amino acids. Germline CDR1 reads SGHTA; CDR2 reads FQGNSA. The CDR3 DNA reads TGTGCCAGCAGCTTAGCGCGAGAGCGGAATGAAAAACTGTTTTTT. Its protein product is CASSLARERNEKLFF.

The chain is built from TRBV6-2 or TRBV6-3 and TRBJ1-6; TRBD1 aligns across 7 bases. The CDR3 is made up of 15 amino acids. J was trimmed by 5 bases and V by 8 bases; bases with no gene match: 9. In germline, CDR1 is MNHEY, CDR2 SVGEGT. The CDR3 sequence is CASARDRANNSPLHF. Written as DNA, the CDR3 is TGTGCCAGCGCTCGCGACAGGGCCAATAATTCACCCCTCCACTTT.

This clonotype came up many times. This chain links TRBV6-5 with TRBJ1-1; 7 nucleotides align to TRBD1. The germline CDR1 and CDR2 sequences are MNHEY and SVGAGI. The CDR3 has 13 residues. V was clipped by 5 bases and J by 3 bases; unmatched bases: 3. The CDR3 DNA follows: TGTGCCAGCAGTAATCAGGGGGACACTGAAGCTTTCTTT. Protein: CASSNQGDTEAFF.

The chain employs TRBV7-9 and TRBJ2-5, with TRBD1 as a possible D gene (5 bases). CDR3 length equals 16 residues. Germline assignment: CDR1 SEHNR and CDR2 FQNEAQ (reference sequence). Trimming shortened V by 5 bases and J by 3 bases, and 19 bases separated the two germline ends. The CDR3 nucleotides read TGTGCCAGCAGCCCTGACAGAGGCGTTTACGAAGAGACCCAGTACTTC. Amino acid sequence: CASSPDRGVYEETQYF.

With respect to this clonotype: A much larger clone lies a single base off, so this may be a read error. The chain couples TRBV7-9 to TRBJ1-1; D is perhaps TRBD1 (6 bases). V was shortened by 4 bases and J by 3 bases, with 21 bases between the two germline ends. CDR3 length equals 17 residues. Germline CDR1 SEHNR, CDR2 FQNEAQ (reference sequence). CDR3 nucleotide sequence: TGTGCCAGCAGCTACCCCCCACAGGGCGCCCCAGACACTGAAGCTTTCTTT. Its protein product is CASSYPPQGAPDTEAFF.

This clonotype has at least ten counts. The chain combines TRBV29-1 with TRBJ1-5; 7 bases fit TRBD1. This CDR3 has 16 residues. CDR1 is SQVTM and CDR2 is ANQGSEA in the germline V gene. After removal of 8 bases from V and 0 bases from J, the junction contained 13 bases not matched to a gene. For the CDR3, the DNA is TGCAGCATCACCAACGGGACAGCATATAGCAATCAGCCCCAGCATTTT. It specifies CSITNGTAYSNQPQHF.

This clonotype was recorded a few times. This chain uses TRBV4-1 with TRBJ1-2; D may be TRBD1 (6 bases). The CDR3 has 16 residues. The germline gives CDR1 MGHRA, CDR2 YSYEKL. V lost 2 bases and J 4 bases, leaving 17 bases between the germline ends. The CDR3 DNA reads TGCGCCAGCAGCCAATATACAGGGACTATAGGCTATGGCTACACCTTC. Its protein is CASSQYTGTIGYGYTF.

The rearrangement uses TRBV7-2 and TRBJ2-7; unclear D gene. V dropped 4 bases and J dropped 2 bases, with 12 bases sitting between them. The germline V gene encodes CDR1 SGHTA and CDR2 FQGNSA. The CDR3 is 14 residues long. CDR3 residues: CASSWLGRTYEQYF. For the CDR3, the DNA is TGTGCCAGCAGCTGGCTAGGCCGGACCTACGAGCAGTACTTC.